Described below is a single T cell receptor beta chain sequence and its context. Under the authors' procedure: Reference gene primer amplification gave nucleated cell count estimates. Only in-frame clones appear in the TCRdb table, and some are missing; sequencing was by immunoSEQ multiplex PCR. Clonal size and the V and J genes are those of that table, whereas D and trimming came from the DNA. The sample contains about 160,000 clones, 60% to 85% of which appear only once. This record comes from a study of blood T cell repertoires in COVID-19. Study-wide context: Sites in the United States, Italy and Spain provided acute and convalescent COVID-19 samples. The analysed material was cDNA or gDNA that came from T cells, B-cell-depleted T cells, or PBMCs.

The CDR3 is 14 amino acids. The V gene's germline CDR1 is MDHEN and CDR2 SYDVKM. The V gene lost 6 bases and the J gene lost 3 bases, with 14 bases spanning the gap. Source material: peripheral blood. The rearrangement links TRBV28 to TRBJ1-2; weak D call: TRBD1 (5 bases). The sequence was obtained from a man in his 60s with acute or convalescent COVID-19. The CDR3 sequence: CASSTTGRYYGYTF. As DNA, the CDR3 is TGTGCCAGCAGCACTACAGGACGGTACTATGGCTACACCTTC.